This TCR beta chain derives from a study of PD-L1 blockade in urothelial cancer. Study-wide background: Male patients with bladder-origin urothelial cancer numbered about 90% of the roughly 30.

Findings and limits, study-wide: Patients who had durable benefit saw their tumor-associated blood clones expand more at 3 weeks.

On this clone: Its antigen is currently unknown.

Sequencing was performed with immunoSEQ multiplex PCR; in TCRdb, only in-frame clones are kept and a portion is missing. The sample consists of around 25,000 clones, 87% of them appearing once. The CDR3 has 14 residues. Germline V CDR1 and CDR2: SGHRS, YFSETQ. Trimming took off 1 base at V and 1 base at J, with 8 bases between the two ends. The gene calls are TRBV5-1 and TRBJ1-1, with D hard to call. The sequences come from PBMCs, collected around atezolizumab (anti-PD-L1) treatment. This sequence originates from a man aged 50 to 60 with urothelial cancer. CDR3 residues: CASSLSYSNTEAFF. CDR3 sequence (DNA): TGCGCCAGCAGCTTGAGTTACTCGAACACTGAAGCTTTCTTT. Together with reference TRBV5-1 and TRBJ1-1, the CDR3 gives the full variable domain: KAGVTQTPRYLIKTRGQQVTLSCSPISGHRSVSWYQQTPGQGLQFLFEYFSETQRNKGNFPGRFSGRQFSNSRSEMNVSTLELGDSALYLCASSLSYSNTEAFFGQGTRLTVV.